This TCR beta chain came from a study of blood T cell repertoires in COVID-19. Study-level information: From T cells, B-cell-depleted T cells, or PBMCs came the material, which was cDNA or gDNA.

This CDR3 contains 12 residues. The ends lost 8 bases at V and 4 bases at J; junction bases unmatched: 2. CDR1 and CDR2 (germline): SNHLY, FYNNEI. Some clones are missing from TCRdb's copy, which holds only in-frame ones; the method was immunoSEQ multiplex PCR. The table records a few hundred thousand clones, roughly 88% of them present only once. Participants, about 18 to 90 years old, spanned fewer than 25 US areas. Researchers sorted participants into cohorts using their self-reported clinical history. The clonotype originates from a woman in her thirties or forties who had recovered from COVID-19. Specimen: PBMCs or T cells enriched from blood (not recorded which). J is TRBJ1-3 and V is TRBV2, with 7 bases fitting TRBD1. This chain's CDR3 is CASSGQGNTIYF. In nucleotides, the CDR3 is TGTGCCAGCTCGGGACAGGGAAACACCATATATTTT. Full variable domain (outside the CDR3, taken from reference TRBV2 and TRBJ1-3): EPEVTQTPSHQVTQMGQEVILRCVPISNHLYFYWYRQILGQKVEFLVSFYNNEISEKSEIFDDQFSVERPDGSNFTLKIRSTKLEDSAMYFCASSGQGNTIYFGEGSWLTVV.